The entry below describes one TCR beta chain. The data belong to a study of blood T cell repertoires in COVID-19. As handled by the study authors: Estimated nucleated cell counts came from reference gene primer amplification. Sequenced by immunoSEQ multiplex PCR; TCRdb stores in-frame clones only, minus some. V and J calls and clone size are given by that table; D and trimming were obtained from the DNA. The sample lists about 74,000 clones, about 90% seen once, with 1.9% in the top ten. The sequenced material came from peripheral blood. This sequence was found in a woman older than 75 with active or convalescent COVID-19.

CDR3 nucleotide sequence: TGCGCCAGTTCGCGGACATCTGAGAATTTTGAAGCTTTCTTT. This codes for CASSRTSENFEAFF. The chain joins TRBV5-1 to TRBJ1-1, with D possibly TRBD1 on 5 matching bases. Trimming stripped 8 bases from V and 7 bases from J, with 21 bases between. CDR1 and CDR2 from the germline V gene are SGHRS and YFSETQ. CDR3 length: 14 residues. Combining the CDR3 with reference TRBV5-1 and TRBJ1-1 gives the whole variable domain KAGVTQTPRYLIKTRGQQVTLSCSPISGHRSVSWYQQTPGQGLQFLFEYFSETQRNKGNFPGRFSGRQFSNSRSEMNVSTLELGDSALYLCASSRTSENFEAFFGQGTRLTVV.